Each of the 2 T cell receptor beta chains below was sequenced from the same sample in a study of blood T cell repertoires in COVID-19. The protocol was immunoSEQ multiplex PCR, while the TCRdb copy is restricted to in-frame clones and leaves out a portion. The table has approximately 150,000 clones, about 91% seen once. Specimen: peripheral blood. The receptors originated from a woman in her fifties or sixties with acute or convalescent COVID-19.

The rearrangement joins TRBV19 to TRBJ2-5; perhaps TRBD2 as D (5 bases). Trimming pared 3 bases from V and 8 bases from J, leaving 16 bases between. Germline CDR1 and CDR2: LNHDA and SQIVND (reference sequence). This CDR3 contains 14 residues. The CDR3 here is CASSIGEAGETQYF. DNA of the CDR3: TGTGCCAGTAGTATCGGTGAGGCCGGGGAAACCCAGTACTTC. Full variable domain (outside the CDR3, taken from reference TRBV19 and TRBJ2-5): DGGITQSPKYLFRKEGQNVTLSCEQNLNHDAMYWYRQDPGQGLRLIYYSQIVNDFQKGDIAEGYSVSREKKESFPLTVTSAQKNPTAFYLCASSIGEAGETQYFGPGTRLLVL.

The chain is built from TRBV4-2 and TRBJ1-6; 8 bases agree with TRBD1. Germline CDR1 and CDR2: LGHNA and YNFKEQ. V gave up 0 bases and J gave up 6 bases; unmatched junction bases: 10. This CDR3 is 18 amino acids long. The CDR3 loop reads CASSQDLGGDRSNSPLHF. The CDR3 DNA sequence: TGTGCCAGCAGCCAAGATCTAGGGGGGGACAGGTCTAATTCACCCCTCCACTTT.